One sample yielded the 21 T cell receptor beta chains listed below, sequenced in a study of blood T cell repertoires in COVID-19. Generated by immunoSEQ multiplex PCR, the TCRdb table keeps only in-frame clones and is missing some. The repertoire holds approximately 89,000 clones, over 80% seen once, with approximately 6.3% in the top ten. Sequencing was carried out using peripheral blood. These receptors were taken from an older woman with active COVID-19.

The chain uses TRBV9 and TRBJ1-1; perhaps TRBD1 as D (6 bases). Trimming shortened V by 2 bases and J by 0 bases, and 8 bases separated the two germline ends. CDR3 length: 14 amino acids. CDR1 is SGDLS, CDR2 YYNGEE, per germline. CDR3 bases: TGTGCCAGCAGCGTGGGACAACTGAACACTGAAGCTTTCTTT. Amino acids: CASSVGQLNTEAFF.

The CDR3: CASSEPGQGTGNTIYF. CDR3 DNA: TGTGCCAGCAGTGAACCGGGACAGGGAACTGGAAACACCATATATTTT. J is TRBJ1-3 and V is TRBV6-1, with 9 bases aligning to TRBD1. The V segment lost 2 bases and the J segment 2 bases; nucleotides outside the gene matches: 4. Per the germline V gene, CDR1 is MNHNS and CDR2 is SASEGT. This CDR3 is 16 amino acids long.

The rearrangement links TRBV6-5 to TRBJ2-7, with TRBD1 as a possible D gene (5 bases). The CDR3 spans 12 residues. Trimming removed 7 bases at V and 6 bases at J, with 13 bases between. The germline CDR1 and CDR2 sequences are MNHEY and SVGAGI. The CDR3 DNA reads as TGTGCCAGCAAAATCAGGGTCTCCGAGCAGTACTTC. Amino acid sequence: CASKIRVSEQYF.

The CDR3 spells CASSPPATGSNSPLHF. The CDR3 DNA sequence: TGTGCCAGCTCACCACCGGCTACGGGGAGTAATTCACCCCTCCACTTT. The rearrangement joins TRBV18 to TRBJ1-6; no clear D. With 0 bases removed from V and 6 bases from J, the gap between germline ends came to 12 bases. The CDR3 sequence is 16 residues long. Per germline, CDR1 KGHSH and CDR2 LQKENI.

J is TRBJ1-1 and V is TRBV5-1, with unresolved D. Germline CDR1 SGHRS, CDR2 YFSETQ. V dropped 1 base and J dropped 1 base, with 8 bases sitting between them. The CDR3 has 14 residues. CDR3 amino acids: CASSLLVQNTEAFF. CDR3 in DNA: TGCGCCAGCAGCTTGCTCGTACAGAACACTGAAGCTTTCTTT.

This clone is a singleton in its sample. This rearrangement joins TRBV5-1 to TRBJ2-7, with 9 bases identical to TRBD2. The V gene end was trimmed by 4 bases and the J gene end by 2 bases; junction bases not matched to a gene: 7. From germline, CDR1 is SGHRS and CDR2 YFSETQ. This CDR3 is 15 amino acids long. CDR3 loop: CASSPLAGAAYEQYF. The CDR3 nucleotides are TGCGCCAGCAGCCCCTTAGCGGGGGCCGCCTACGAGCAGTACTTC.

V usage is TRBV20-1 and J usage is TRBJ2-7; D gene uncertain. Germline CDR1 DFQATT, CDR2 SNEGSKA (reference sequence). The CDR3 sequence is 10 residues long. V was clipped by 6 bases and J by 7 bases, with 10 bases between them. Written as DNA, the CDR3 is TGCAGTGCGGCCACGAATGAGCAGTACTTC. Its translation: CSAATNEQYF.

This chain joins TRBV13 and TRBJ2-2; tentatively, D is TRBD1 (6 bases). The germline V and J ends were trimmed by 5 bases and 8 bases, with 21 bases remaining between them. From germline, CDR1 is PRHDT and CDR2 FYEKMQ (reference sequence). The CDR3 runs 16 residues. The CDR3 loop reads CASSMGHKIVPGELFF. CDR3 DNA: TGTGCCAGCAGCATGGGACATAAGATAGTTCCGGGGGAGCTGTTTTTT.

The chain links TRBV2 to TRBJ1-5; TRBD1 matches at 7 bases. V shed 6 bases, J shed 2 bases, and the junction held 10 bases outside the gene matches. Germline V gene lookup returns CDR1 SNHLY and CDR2 FYNNEI. This CDR3 has 16 amino acids. The CDR3 protein is CASRDDRDRGNQPQHF. The CDR3, as DNA: TGTGCCAGCAGGGACGACAGGGATCGAGGCAATCAGCCCCAGCATTTT.

DNA of the CDR3: TGTGCCAGCAGTTCCGCCGGGACAGTCCAAGAGACCCAGTACTTC. Translating gives CASSSAGTVQETQYF. The chain uses TRBV28 and TRBJ2-5; 7 bases agree with TRBD1. Trimming at V came to 4 bases and at J to 1 base, leaving 6 bases not matched to a gene. This CDR3 is 15 amino acids long. Germline assignment: CDR1 MDHEN and CDR2 SYDVKM. Looking up the rest from reference TRBV28 and TRBJ2-5 gives the full variable domain: DVKVTQSSRYLVKRTGEKVFLECVQDMDHENMFWYRQDPGLGLRLIYFSYDVKMKEKGDIPEGYSVSREKKERFSLILESASTNQTSMYLCASSSAGTVQETQYFGPGTRLLVL.

This clone was found once. V is TRBV5-3 and J is TRBJ1-5; D perhaps matches TRBD1 (5 bases). TRBV5-3 is noted as an ORF with a role that remains uncertain. Between the trimmed V and J ends, which lost 0 bases and 2 bases, there was a span of 18 bases. This CDR3 contains 18 residues. The CDR3 region has the DNA TGTGCCAGAAGCTTGGCCGTACAGGAGAGGAAACGCAATCAGCCCCAGCATTTT. Translating it yields CARSLAVQERKRNQPQHF.

J is TRBJ2-7 and V is TRBV9; D is possibly TRBD2 (5 bases). This CDR3 is built from 16 residues. The germline V gene encodes CDR1 SGDLS and CDR2 YYNGEE. V dropped 0 bases and J dropped 4 bases, with 17 bases sitting between them. CDR3 nucleotides: TGTGCCAGCAGCGTAGGGCCCGAGGGCGGCGGTTACGAGCAGTACTTC. It translates to CASSVGPEGGGYEQYF.

A few counts support this clone. The chain is built from TRBV27 and TRBJ2-7; no clear D. Trimming cost V 10 bases and J 11 bases, with 21 bases left between them. The germline V gene has CDR1 MNHEY and CDR2 SMNVEV (reference sequence). This CDR3 region has 12 residues. CDR3: CANLVRLESEYF. CDR3 sequence (DNA): TGTGCCAACCTAGTACGCCTAGAAAGTGAGTACTTC.

This chain connects TRBV11-1 to TRBJ1-2; tentative D call: TRBD1 (5 bases). Deletions cut 0 bases from V and 5 bases from J, with 13 bases between. Germline V CDR1 and CDR2: SGHAT, FQDESV (reference sequence). This CDR3 region has 15 residues. The CDR3 DNA reads TGTGCCAGCAGCTTAGCCTCTGGGGCGGGGTATGGCTACACCTTC. This encodes CASSLASGAGYGYTF.

The chain combines TRBV7-9 with TRBJ2-1; TRBD2 aligns across 10 bases. CDR3 length: 15 residues. The junction had 6 bases not matched to a gene; V was cut back by 0 bases and J by 10 bases. Germline CDR1 and CDR2: SEHNR and FQNEAQ (reference sequence). In DNA form, the CDR3 reads TGTGCCAGCAGCTTAGCAAGCGGGGGGGCCATGGAGCAGTTCTTC. Translated: CASSLASGGAMEQFF.

The chain recombines TRBV19 with TRBJ1-6; D remains ambiguous. Trimming cost V 0 bases and J 9 bases, with 6 bases left between them. This CDR3 region has 13 residues. Germline values: CDR1 LNHDA, CDR2 SQIVND (reference sequence). CDR3 sequence reads: CASSIDRLSPLHF. CDR3 nucleotide sequence: TGTGCCAGTAGTATAGACCGACTTTCACCCCTCCACTTT.

This clone showed up just a few times. V and J are TRBV4-3 and TRBJ2-3, with 8 bases matching TRBD2. Germline V gene data show CDR1 as LGHNA and CDR2 as YSLEER. CDR3 size: 18 residues. The V gene end was trimmed by 3 bases and the J gene end by 3 bases; junction bases not matched to a gene: 14. The CDR3: CASSQGPIGVAGTDTQYF. For the CDR3, the DNA is TGCGCCAGCAGCCAGGGTCCCATCGGGGTAGCGGGAACAGATACGCAGTATTTT.

This chain joins TRBV12-3 or TRBV12-4 and TRBJ2-1, with D possibly TRBD2 on 6 matching bases. V lost 3 bases and J 4 bases, leaving 7 bases between the germline ends. The CDR3 length is 13 residues. CDR3 in amino acids: CASSFGGYNEQFF. CDR3 in DNA: TGTGCCAGCAGTTTCGGGGGTTACAATGAGCAGTTCTTC.

The chain uses TRBV18 and TRBJ1-6; 7 bases are a match to TRBD1. Germline CDR1 reads KGHSH; CDR2 reads LQKENI. Trimming cost V 2 bases and J 9 bases; bases outside gene matches: 7. This CDR3 contains 15 residues. DNA for the CDR3: TGTGCCAGCTCACCAGAGGGGGCGCGGATTTCACCCCTCCACTTT. Its protein is CASSPEGARISPLHF.

The chain employs TRBV4-1 and TRBJ1-1; D is ambiguous. V lost 1 base and J lost 1, with 19 bases in between. Germline loops: CDR1 MGHRA, CDR2 YSYEKL. This CDR3 region has 18 residues. The CDR3 protein is CASSQVMRLDSPNTEAFF. The DNA for the CDR3 is TGCGCCAGCAGCCAAGTAATGAGGCTGGATAGCCCGAACACTGAAGCTTTCTTT.

This clone was seen a handful of times. The rearrangement uses TRBV7-6 and TRBJ1-6; 7 nucleotides align to TRBD1. The CDR3 extends over 15 amino acids. J gave up 10 bases and V 5 bases, and 11 bases lay outside the gene matches. Per germline, CDR1 SGHVS and CDR2 FNYEAQ. CDR3 DNA: TGTGCCAGCAGCCTAAGGACAGGTTTCAGATCACCCCTCCACTTT. Amino acid sequence: CASSLRTGFRSPLHF.